This TCR beta chain was captured in a study of cytomegalovirus exposure and HLA in healthy donors (TCRdb year 2017). Background on the whole study: An earlier analysis of roughly 610 of the donors reported 250 to 300 Gb of sequence data and 95 million to 120 million unique TCR beta sequences obtained from roughly 170 million T cells. Roughly 300 gigabases of sequencing data and 75 million to 85 million unique TCR sequences made up an early release that covered fewer than 650 HLA-typed donors. Of the approximately 400 genotyped donors, 65% to 90% were placed in the genetic ancestry cluster associated with self-reported Caucasian donors. The study was designed to test whether signatures of past pathogen exposure could be identified by cataloging public T cell receptors. The study profiled the T cell repertoires of 500 to 800 subjects by immunosequencing and related them to cytomegalovirus serostatus. A separate validation cohort of over 95 different subjects was used in addition to the roughly 670-subject first cohort. The study combined high-throughput TCR immunosequencing, statistical association of individual TCRs with disease status, and machine learning to predict cytomegalovirus infection status. In a later analysis, previously published TCR beta repertoires from about 670 donors were re-analyzed and high-resolution HLA genotyping was added so that TCR occurrence patterns could be studied. Rather than using new phenotypic data, the later analysis identified candidate immune exposures from TCR beta sequences and from how often those sequences occurred across donors. An earlier analysis of around 540 of the donors applied high-throughput TCR beta sequencing to assess whether each TCR beta V gene segment acted as functional or pseudogenic. Donor age, sex, ethnicity and CMV serostatus were collected together with the repertoire data. A later genetic analysis used genome-wide SNP genotypes for about 60% of the 666 donors, treating that subset as a discovery cohort. Every repertoire in the discovery cohort had been generated on one and the same sequencing platform. HLA typing included class I and class II loci at four-digit resolution. The number of donors typed differed by locus, with roughly 620-640 for A, B, C, DRB1 and DQB1, roughly 520 for DQA1, 606 for DPA1, and 472 for DPB1. Four or five DR-DQ haplotypes were handled as single units for association and clustering because linkage in the cohort was strong. On average, roughly 250,000 unique TCR beta nucleotide sequences were sequenced per donor among 398 genotyped donors of the cohort, with 15% to 20% of those sequences being non-productive. The investigation overall reported the following: According to a later genetic analysis, donors in an Asian-associated ancestry cluster had fewer N-insertions in productive TCRs than the approximately 650-donor mean. Correlated functional status among segregating V segments might reflect linkage disequilibrium, but an unknown experimental factor could not be ruled out. A later analysis associated about 18,000 TCR beta sequences with specific HLA alleles at a false discovery rate of 0.05. The authors suggested that the approach could potentially be generalized to other disease states and immunological phenotypes. CMV serostatus was the only immune exposure information available for the cohort. Broadly in line with IMGT annotations, most TCR beta V segments showed up in productive rearrangements about 87% or about 30% of the time in an earlier analysis of about 500 of the donors. Most TCR sequences were seen in very few donors, while some public TCRs were found in many individuals. The presence/absence analyses assumed that sequencing depth was roughly uniform across donors, and that assumption may not be true. This cohort had only TCR beta chains sequenced, and the lack of alpha or paired-chain data limited which features could be detected. Some IMGT-functional V segments, including TRBV6-2 and TRBV6-3, could not be told apart with the 87-base-pair reads, so those segments were excluded. A total of 150 to 200 TCR beta chains were listed by the study as associated with cytomegalovirus. A later analysis reported that several top co-occurrence clusters appeared linked to parvovirus B19, influenza, CMV and Epstein-Barr virus. In a later genetic analysis, a missense DCLRE1C variant was associated with V-gene and J-gene trimming of TCR beta chains, and the association was replicated in an independent cohort. In a later analysis, HLA-associated TCR beta chains showed more clonal expansion and lower generation probabilities than non-associated chains that were equally common. Because some donors lacked HLA typing at each locus, the association tests relied only on the typed subset. A few of the identified cytomegalovirus-associated TCR beta chains were confirmed in vitro to be specific for cytomegalovirus antigens. The classifier was reported to diagnose cytomegalovirus status with high specificity and sensitivity in both the original cohort and the validation cohort. A further reported finding was that TCR beta sequences accurately predicted the HLA-A and HLA-B alleles for most subjects in the first cohort. Assigning TCR associations to individual alleles was difficult when HLA alleles, especially DR and DQ, strongly co-occurred. In a later analysis, TCR association rates were found to vary across HLA loci, with the most associated TCRs seen for DRB1 alleles and the fewest for HLA-C alleles. Most CMV-associated TCR beta chains appeared to be HLA-restricted in a later analysis, and the HLA associations seemed to be driven largely by CMV exposure. Because counts were too low, roughly 17 rarely observed V segments, including chromosome 9 orphons, were left out of the earlier analysis of approximately 580 of the donors. A group of highly shared sequence variants was considered likely to be a technical artifact of the sequencing pipeline.

The cohort comprised 710 or so healthy bone marrow donors. All cohort members were sampled while nominally healthy, although unrecorded immune exposures were likely present. The donor was CMV seronegative and was included in the group of about 400 seronegative cohort members. A peripheral blood sample was provided by each donor, and peripheral blood mononuclear cells were used for TCR beta sequencing. Genomic DNA was extracted from the blood cell samples with the Qiagen DNeasy Blood Extraction Kit. V drops 2 bases and J drops 4 bases, leaving 10 bases in between. The CDR3 has 14 amino acids, counting the end cysteine and phenylalanine. This entry keeps only the CDR3 DNA: 42 bases, framed from base 1. The germline V gene encodes CDR1 SGHDT and CDR2 YYEEEE. Turning to this clone: Its antigen is still unknown. Base-call qualities are not available, and no considerably larger clone is one nucleotide away.

Library prep was done by the immunoSEQ multiplex PCR assay. For the multiplex PCR, a mixture combining 60 forward primers for TCR Vbeta segments and 13 reverse primers for TCR Jbeta segments was used. The CDR3 region of rearranged TCR beta genes was amplified from genomic DNA by a multiplex PCR assay. The amplified TCR beta libraries were sequenced on the Illumina HiSeq System as 87-base-pair reads. The paper's processing steps were these. In a later analysis, roughly 80 million unique TCR beta chains were counted across the approximately 670 repertoires, and about 10 million of these chains were shared by at least two donors. Raw reads were error-corrected and collapsed into unique sequences with a nearest-neighbor algorithm that merged closely related sequences to remove PCR and sequencing errors. To assign V, D and J gene segments, CDR3 sequences were aligned to IMGT reference sequences. Each retained sequence needed at least a six-nucleotide match to both a V gene segment and a J gene segment. Rearrangements were classified as productive when the CDR3 lacked stop codons and remained in frame with V and J, and all other rearrangements were classified as non-productive. CDR3 was defined according to IMGT convention as the region running from the second conserved V-encoded cysteine to the conserved J-encoded phenylalanine. In an earlier analysis of roughly 610 of the donors, sequences lacking an unambiguous match to a single V gene segment were excluded. An earlier analysis of 450 to 650 of the donors called V segments functional above 56.7% productive rearrangements and segregating when the between-donor standard deviation exceeded 5%. A statistical classification framework was developed to diagnose cytomegalovirus status using the catalog of TCR beta chain sequences. A later analysis assigned V and J genes by comparing TCR nucleotide sequences with IMGT/GENE-DB human TR gene sequences. A later analysis assigned CDR3 sequences and most-parsimonious VDJ recombination scenarios with the TCRdist pipeline. In a later analysis, every TCR beta chain was defined by the combination of its CDR3 amino acid sequence and its V-gene family, and reads without a unique V-gene family were dropped. In a later analysis, several hundred highly shared, low-generation-probability nucleotide sequences were removed to address suspected cross-contamination and a sequencing artifact. In a later analysis, a clonal expansion index was calculated for each public chain from normalized within-repertoire ranks of inferred template counts. In a later analysis, generation probabilities were computed using a VDJ recombination model fitted to out-of-frame rearrangements, and the results were checked against IGoR. Hypergeometric tests were used in a later analysis to score TCR-TCR, TCR-HLA and TCR-CMV co-occurrence, with a repertoire-size bias correction applied to the TCR pairs. In a later analysis, false discovery rates were estimated by permuting HLA or CMV assignments 20 times. A later analysis grouped co-occurring TCRs with DBSCAN, adding TCRdist sequence similarity when clustering within HLA-allele-positive subsets. For co-occurrence clustering, repertoires with fewer than 30,000 or more than 120,000 public chains were excluded, along with several repertoires with anomalous nucleotide sharing. TCRdb's version of the immuneACCESS table is confined to in-frame rearrangements and falls short of the full clone set. An unresolved V gene accounts for under half of the shortfall where checked; the remainder is of unknown origin. That table furnishes V, J and clone size, whereas the DNA furnished D and trimming. The sample contains around 41,000 clones, approximately 70% of them found a single time. The top ten clonotypes cover approximately 4% of the sample.

The V gene is TRBV5-6 and the J gene is TRBJ1-5; the D gene is not confidently resolved. The clonotype comes from a man in his forties in good health and CMV-seronegative. Sequencing was done on a sample of PBMCs. The DNA sequence is as follows: TGTGCCAGCAGCTTTTGGCACCTGAATCAGCCCCAGCATTTT. It translates to CASSFWHLNQPQHF. The variable domain in full, with residues beyond the CDR3 obtained from the reference TRBV5-6 and TRBJ1-5 genes, is DAGVTQSPTHLIKTRGQQVTLRCSPKSGHDTVSWYQQALGQGPQFIFQYYEEEERQRGNFPDRFSGHQFPNYSSELNVNALLLGDSALYLCASSFWHLNQPQHFGDGTRLSIL.